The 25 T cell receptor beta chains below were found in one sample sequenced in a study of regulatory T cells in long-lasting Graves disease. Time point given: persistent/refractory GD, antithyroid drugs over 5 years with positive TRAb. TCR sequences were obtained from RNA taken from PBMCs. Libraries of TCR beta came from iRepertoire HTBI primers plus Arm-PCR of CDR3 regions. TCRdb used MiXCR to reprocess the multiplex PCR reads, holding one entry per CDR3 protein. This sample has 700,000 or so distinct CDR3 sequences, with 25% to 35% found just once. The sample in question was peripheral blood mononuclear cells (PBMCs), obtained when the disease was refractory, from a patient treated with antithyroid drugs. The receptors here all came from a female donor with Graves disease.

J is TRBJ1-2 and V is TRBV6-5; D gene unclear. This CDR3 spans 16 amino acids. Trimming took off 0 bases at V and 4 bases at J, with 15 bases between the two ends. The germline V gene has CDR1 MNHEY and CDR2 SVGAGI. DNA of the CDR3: TGTGCCAGCAGTTACTCAAGGTCGGAGGGAGGCTATGGCTACACCTTC. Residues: CASSYSRSEGGYGYTF.

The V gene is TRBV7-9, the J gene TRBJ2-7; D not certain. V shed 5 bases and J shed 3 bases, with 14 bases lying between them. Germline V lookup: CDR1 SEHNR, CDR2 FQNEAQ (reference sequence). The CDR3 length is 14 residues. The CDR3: CASSVGQYGYEQYF. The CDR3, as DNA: TGTGCCAGCAGCGTGGGCCAGTATGGCTACGAGCAGTACTTC. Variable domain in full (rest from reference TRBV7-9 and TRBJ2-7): DTGVSQNPRHKITKRGQNVTFRCDPISEHNRLYWYRQTLGQGPEFLTYFQNEAQLEKSRLLSDRFSAERPKGSFSTLEIQRTEQGDSAMYLCASSVGQYGYEQYFGPGTRLTVT.

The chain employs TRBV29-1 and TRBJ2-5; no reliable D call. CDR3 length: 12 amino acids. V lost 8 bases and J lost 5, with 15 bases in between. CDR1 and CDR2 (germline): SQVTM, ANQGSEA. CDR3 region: CSTRTPAETQYF. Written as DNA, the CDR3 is TGCAGCACTCGGACCCCGGCGGAGACCCAGTACTTC.

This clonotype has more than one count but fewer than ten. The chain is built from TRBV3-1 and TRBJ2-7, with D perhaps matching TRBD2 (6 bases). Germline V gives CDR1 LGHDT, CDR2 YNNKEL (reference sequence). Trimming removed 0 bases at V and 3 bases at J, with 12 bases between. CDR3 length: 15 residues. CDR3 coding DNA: TGTGCCAGCAGCCAAGATCTTGGAGGGGTCTACGAGCAGTACTTC. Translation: CASSQDLGGVYEQYF.

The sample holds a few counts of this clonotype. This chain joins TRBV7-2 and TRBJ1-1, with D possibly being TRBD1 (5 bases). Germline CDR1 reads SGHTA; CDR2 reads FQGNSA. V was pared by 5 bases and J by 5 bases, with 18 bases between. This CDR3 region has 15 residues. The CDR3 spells CASSPVVGARTEAFF. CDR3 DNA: TGTGCCAGCAGCCCCGTGGTTGGGGCGAGAACTGAAGCTTTCTTT.

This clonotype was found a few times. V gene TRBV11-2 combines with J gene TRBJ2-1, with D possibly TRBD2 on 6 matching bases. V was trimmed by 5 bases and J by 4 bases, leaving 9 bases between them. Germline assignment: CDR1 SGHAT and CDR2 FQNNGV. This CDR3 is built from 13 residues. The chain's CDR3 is CASSASEYNEQFF. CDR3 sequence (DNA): TGTGCCAGCAGCGCTAGCGAATACAATGAGCAGTTCTTC.

In DNA form, the CDR3 reads TGTGCCAGCAGTGACTCAGACAGGCTTAATTCACCCCTCCACTTT. It yields the protein CASSDSDRLNSPLHF. The genes are TRBV6-1 and TRBJ1-6, with D possibly being TRBD1 (6 bases). The CDR3 loop spans 15 amino acids. CDR1 is MNHNS, CDR2 SASEGT, per germline. V was cut by 3 bases and J by 6 bases, with 12 bases left in between.

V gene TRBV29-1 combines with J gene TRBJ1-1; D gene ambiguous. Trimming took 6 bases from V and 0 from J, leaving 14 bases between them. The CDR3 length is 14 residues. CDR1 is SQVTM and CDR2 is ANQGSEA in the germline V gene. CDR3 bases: TGCAGCGTCGGGGTGGGCGGCATGAACACTGAAGCTTTCTTT. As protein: CSVGVGGMNTEAFF.

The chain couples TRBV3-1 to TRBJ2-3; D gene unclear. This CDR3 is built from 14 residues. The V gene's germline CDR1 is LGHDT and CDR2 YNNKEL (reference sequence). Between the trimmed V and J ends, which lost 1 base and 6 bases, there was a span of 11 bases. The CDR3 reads CASSQVVGADTQYF. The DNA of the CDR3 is TGTGCCAGCAGCCAAGTTGTTGGTGCGGATACGCAGTATTTT.

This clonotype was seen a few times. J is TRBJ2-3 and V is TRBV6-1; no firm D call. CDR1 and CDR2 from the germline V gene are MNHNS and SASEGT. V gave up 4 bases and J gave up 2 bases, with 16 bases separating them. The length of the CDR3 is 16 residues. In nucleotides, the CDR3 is TGTGCCAGCAGTGGGCTGATTTTGGACCACACAGATACGCAGTATTTT. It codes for CASSGLILDHTDTQYF.

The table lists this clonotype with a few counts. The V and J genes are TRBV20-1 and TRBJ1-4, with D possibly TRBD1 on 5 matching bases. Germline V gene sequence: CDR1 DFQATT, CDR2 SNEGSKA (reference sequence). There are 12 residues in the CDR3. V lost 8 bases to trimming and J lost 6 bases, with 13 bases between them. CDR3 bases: TGCAGTTCGGGCAGAGGGGATGAAAAACTGTTTTTT. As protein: CSSGRGDEKLFF.

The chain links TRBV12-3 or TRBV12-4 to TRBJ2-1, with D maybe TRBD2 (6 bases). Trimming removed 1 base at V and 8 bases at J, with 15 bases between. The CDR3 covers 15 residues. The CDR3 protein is CASSLDGLPGDEQFF. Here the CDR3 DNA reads TGTGCCAGCAGTTTAGACGGCCTCCCGGGGGATGAGCAGTTCTTC.

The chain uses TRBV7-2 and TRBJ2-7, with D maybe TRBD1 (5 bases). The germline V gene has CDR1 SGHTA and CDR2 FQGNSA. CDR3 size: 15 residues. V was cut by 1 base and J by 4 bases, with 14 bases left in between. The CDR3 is CASSLVWQGSYEQYF. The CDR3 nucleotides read TGTGCCAGCAGCTTAGTATGGCAGGGATCATACGAGCAGTACTTC.

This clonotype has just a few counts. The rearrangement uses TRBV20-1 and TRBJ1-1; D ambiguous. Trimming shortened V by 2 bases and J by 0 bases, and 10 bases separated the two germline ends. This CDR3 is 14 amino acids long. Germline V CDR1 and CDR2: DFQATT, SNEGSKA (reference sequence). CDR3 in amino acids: CSARIPPLNTEAFF. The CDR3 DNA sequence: TGCAGTGCTAGAATCCCACCCCTGAACACTGAAGCTTTCTTT.

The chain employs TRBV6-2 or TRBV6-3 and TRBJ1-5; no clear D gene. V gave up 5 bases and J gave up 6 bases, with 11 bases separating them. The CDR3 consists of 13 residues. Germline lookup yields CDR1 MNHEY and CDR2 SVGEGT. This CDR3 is CASSEGFAQPQHF. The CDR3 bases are TGTGCCAGCAGTGAAGGTTTCGCTCAGCCCCAGCATTTT.

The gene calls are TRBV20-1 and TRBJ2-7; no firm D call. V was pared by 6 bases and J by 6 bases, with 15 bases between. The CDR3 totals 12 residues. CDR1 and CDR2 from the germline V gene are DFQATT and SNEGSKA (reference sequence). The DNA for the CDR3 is TGCAGTGCCCCCTGGCAGTCACGCGAGCAGTACTTC. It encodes CSAPWQSREQYF.

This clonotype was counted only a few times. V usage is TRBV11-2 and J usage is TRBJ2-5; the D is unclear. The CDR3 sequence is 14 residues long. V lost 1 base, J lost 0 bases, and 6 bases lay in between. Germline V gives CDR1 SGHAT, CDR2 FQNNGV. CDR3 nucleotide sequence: TGTGCCAGCAGCTTAGTTGAGGACCAAGAGACCCAGTACTTC. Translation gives CASSLVEDQETQYF.

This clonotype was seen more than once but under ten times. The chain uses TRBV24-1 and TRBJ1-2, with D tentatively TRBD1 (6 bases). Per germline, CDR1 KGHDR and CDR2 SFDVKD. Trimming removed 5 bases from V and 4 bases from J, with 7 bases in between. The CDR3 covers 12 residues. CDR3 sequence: CATSADSYGYTF. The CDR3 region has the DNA TGTGCCACCAGTGCGGACAGCTATGGCTACACCTTC.

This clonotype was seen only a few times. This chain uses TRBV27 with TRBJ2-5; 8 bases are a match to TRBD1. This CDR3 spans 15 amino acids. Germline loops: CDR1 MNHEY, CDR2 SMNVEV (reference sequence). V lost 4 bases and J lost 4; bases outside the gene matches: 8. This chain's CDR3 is CASSYDRGFRETQYF. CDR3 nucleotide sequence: TGTGCCAGCAGTTACGACAGGGGATTTCGAGAGACCCAGTACTTC.

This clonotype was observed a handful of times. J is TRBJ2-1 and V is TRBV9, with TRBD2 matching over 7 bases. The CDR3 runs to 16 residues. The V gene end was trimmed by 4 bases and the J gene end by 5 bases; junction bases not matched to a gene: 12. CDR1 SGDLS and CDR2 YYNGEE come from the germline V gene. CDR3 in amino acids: CASSPWGGRGNNEQFF. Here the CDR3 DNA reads TGTGCCAGCAGCCCTTGGGGCGGGAGAGGCAACAATGAGCAGTTCTTC.

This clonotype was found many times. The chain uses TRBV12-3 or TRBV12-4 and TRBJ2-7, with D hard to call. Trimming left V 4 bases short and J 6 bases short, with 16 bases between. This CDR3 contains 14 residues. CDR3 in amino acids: CASSSRGFLGEQYF. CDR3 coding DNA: TGTGCCAGCAGTTCCCGAGGCTTCCTCGGCGAGCAGTACTTC.

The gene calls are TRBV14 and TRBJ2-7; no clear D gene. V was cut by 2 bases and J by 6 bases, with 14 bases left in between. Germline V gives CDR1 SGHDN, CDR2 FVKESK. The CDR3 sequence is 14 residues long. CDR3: CASSQLVEVSEQYF. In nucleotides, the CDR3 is TGTGCCAGCAGCCAACTGGTAGAAGTAAGCGAGCAGTACTTC.

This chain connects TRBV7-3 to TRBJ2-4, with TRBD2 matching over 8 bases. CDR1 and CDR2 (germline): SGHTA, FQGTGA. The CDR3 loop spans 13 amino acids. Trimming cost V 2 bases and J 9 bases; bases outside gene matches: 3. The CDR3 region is CASSLERESIQYF. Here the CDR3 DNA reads TGTGCCAGCAGCTTAGAGCGGGAGTCCATTCAGTACTTC.

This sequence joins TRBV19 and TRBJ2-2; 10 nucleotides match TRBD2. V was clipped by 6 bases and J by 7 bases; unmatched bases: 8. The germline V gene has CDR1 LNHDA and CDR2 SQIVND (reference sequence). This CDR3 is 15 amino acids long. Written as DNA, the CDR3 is TGTGCCAGTAGAAGAGCGGGAGGGCCGGACGGGGAGCTGTTTTTT. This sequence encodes CASRRAGGPDGELFF.

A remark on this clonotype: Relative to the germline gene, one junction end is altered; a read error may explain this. CDR3 DNA: TGTGCCAGCAGCTTGCAGGGGCCTTTCCAAGGGACCCAGTACTTC. Residues: CASSLQGPFQGTQYF. The chain employs TRBV11-2 and TRBJ2-5; tentative D call: TRBD1 (6 bases). Germline values: CDR1 SGHAT, CDR2 FQNNGV. This CDR3 contains 15 residues.